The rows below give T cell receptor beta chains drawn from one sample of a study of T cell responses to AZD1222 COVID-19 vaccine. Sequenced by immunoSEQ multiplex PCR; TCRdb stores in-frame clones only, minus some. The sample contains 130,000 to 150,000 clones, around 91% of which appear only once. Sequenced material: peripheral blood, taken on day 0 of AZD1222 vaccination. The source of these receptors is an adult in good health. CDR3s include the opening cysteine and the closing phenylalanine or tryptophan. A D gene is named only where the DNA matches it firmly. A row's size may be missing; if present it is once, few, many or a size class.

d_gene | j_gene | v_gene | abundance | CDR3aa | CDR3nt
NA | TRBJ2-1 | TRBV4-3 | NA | CASSHPTQNEQFF | TGCGCCAGCAGCCACCCCACGCAGAATGAGCAGTTCTTC
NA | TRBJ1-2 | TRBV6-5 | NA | CASRSDPNYGYTF | TGTGCCAGCAGGTCGGACCCTAACTATGGCTACACCTTC
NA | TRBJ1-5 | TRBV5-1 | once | CASQAGAGNQPQHF | TGCGCCAGCCAAGCCGGGGCGGGCAATCAGCCCCAGCATTTT
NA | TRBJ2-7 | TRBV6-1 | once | CASSDGVSFYEQYF | TGTGCCAGCAGTGATGGGGTATCCTTCTACGAGCAGTACTTC
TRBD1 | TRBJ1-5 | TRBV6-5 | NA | CAVGQGGLHQPQHF | TGTGCCGTAGGACAGGGGGGGCTTCATCAGCCCCAGCATTTT
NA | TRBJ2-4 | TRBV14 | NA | CASSPLQEGSRYF | TGTGCCAGCAGCCCCCTGCAAGAGGGGTCGAGGTACTTC
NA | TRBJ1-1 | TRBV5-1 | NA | CASSLRGNTEAFF | TGCGCCAGCAGCTTGCGGGGCAACACTGAAGCTTTCTTT
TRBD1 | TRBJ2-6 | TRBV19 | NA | CASSGTGYSGANVLTF | TGTGCCAGTTCCGGGACAGGGTACTCTGGGGCCAACGTCCTGACTTTC
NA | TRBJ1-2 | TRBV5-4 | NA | CASSRTVDEGYTF | TGTGCCAGCAGCCGGACAGTCGATGAGGGCTACACCTTC
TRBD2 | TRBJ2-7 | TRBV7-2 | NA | CASSRRGGAYEQYF | TGTGCCAGCAGCCGGCGGGGGGGGGCATACGAGCAGTACTTC
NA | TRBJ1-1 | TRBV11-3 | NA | CASSPGTTEAFF | TGTGCCAGCAGCCCCGGAACGACTGAAGCTTTCTTT
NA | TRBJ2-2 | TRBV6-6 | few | CASSTGTHTGELFF | TGTGCCAGCAGCACCGGGACCCACACCGGGGAGCTGTTTTTT
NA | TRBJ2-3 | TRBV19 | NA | CASSIRGPWGEGTDTQYF | TGTGCCAGTAGTATTAGGGGTCCATGGGGCGAAGGGACAGATACGCAGTATTTT
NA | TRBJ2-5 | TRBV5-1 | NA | CASTPGGQQETQYF | TGCGCCAGCACCCCGGGGGGACAGCAAGAGACCCAGTACTTC
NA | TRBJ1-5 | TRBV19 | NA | CASSTPRGNQPQHF | TGTGCCAGTAGTACACCCCGGGGGAATCAGCCCCAGCATTTT
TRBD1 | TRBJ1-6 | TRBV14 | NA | CASSPWDSLRSPLHF | TGTGCCAGCAGCCCCTGGGACAGCCTTAGGTCACCCCTCCACTTT
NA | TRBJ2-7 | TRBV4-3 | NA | CASSRREGPSYEQYF | TGCGCCAGCAGCCGTCGCGAGGGTCCTTCCTACGAGCAGTACTTC
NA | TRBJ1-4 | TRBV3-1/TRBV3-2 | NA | CASSQGLLMMDATNEKLFF | TGTGCCAGCAGCCAGGGTTTACTTATGATGGATGCAACTAATGAAAAACTGTTTTTT
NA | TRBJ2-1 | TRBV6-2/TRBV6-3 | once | CASSYVAGTPVDEQFF | TGTGCCAGCAGTTACGTCGCCGGGACACCCGTCGATGAGCAGTTCTTC
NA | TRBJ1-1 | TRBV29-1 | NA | CSVFANTEAFF | TGCAGCGTGTTCGCGAACACTGAAGCTTTCTTT
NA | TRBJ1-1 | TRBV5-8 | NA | CASSPIWANTEAFF | TGTGCCAGCAGCCCGATTTGGGCGAACACTGAAGCTTTCTTT
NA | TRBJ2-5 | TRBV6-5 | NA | CASSTDLYQETQYF | TGTGCCAGCAGTACGGACCTTTATCAAGAGACCCAGTACTTC
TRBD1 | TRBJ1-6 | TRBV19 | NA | CASQDRGYDSPLHF | TGTGCCAGTCAGGACAGGGGTTATGATTCACCCCTCCACTTT
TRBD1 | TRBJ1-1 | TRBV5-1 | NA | CASSITGGNTEAFF | TGCGCCAGCAGCATCACAGGGGGTAACACTGAAGCTTTCTTT
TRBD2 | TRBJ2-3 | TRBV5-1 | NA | CASSLEGLAGAGTQYF | TGCGCCAGCAGCTTGGAAGGGTTAGCGGGAGCCGGTACGCAGTATTTT
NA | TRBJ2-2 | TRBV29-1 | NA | CSAQGESGELFF | TGCAGCGCCCAAGGGGAATCCGGGGAGCTGTTTTTT
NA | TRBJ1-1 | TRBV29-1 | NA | CSVDTEAFF | TGCAGCGTTGATACTGAAGCTTTCTTT
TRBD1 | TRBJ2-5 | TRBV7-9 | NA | CASSLGQGASTQYF | TGTGCCAGCAGCTTAGGTCAGGGGGCGTCGACCCAGTACTTC
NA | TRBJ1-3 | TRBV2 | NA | CASSEAPDLSGNTIYF | TGTGCCAGCAGTGAAGCGCCGGATCTCTCTGGAAACACCATATATTTT